This is a list of T cell receptor beta chains from one sample in a study of blood T cell repertoires in COVID-19. Profiled with immunoSEQ multiplex PCR; TCRdb holds only in-frame clones, not every one. The data show about 160,000 clones, about 80% seen once. The sequencing sample was made of PBMCs or T cells enriched from blood (not recorded which). The receptors were sampled from a woman aged 60-75 years who had recovered from COVID-19. The CDR3 runs from the conserved cysteine through the conserved F or W. The order of the fields is clone size, D gene, V gene, J gene, CDR3 DNA, CDR3 protein. A D gene is named only where the DNA matches it firmly. Part of the rows lack a size; the others show once, few, many or a class for expanded clones.

abundance: .; d_gene: TRBD2; v_gene: TRBV24-1; j_gene: TRBJ2-2; CDR3nt: TGTGCCACCAGTGAGCCACTAGCGGGGGCTTGGACCGGGGAGCTGTTTTTT; CDR3aa: CATSEPLAGAWTGELFF
abundance: few; d_gene: .; v_gene: TRBV7-6; j_gene: TRBJ1-6; CDR3nt: TGTGCCAGCAGCTTTACGGGGGTTTCACCCCTCCACTTT; CDR3aa: CASSFTGVSPLHF
abundance: .; d_gene: .; v_gene: TRBV12-3/TRBV12-4; j_gene: TRBJ2-7; CDR3nt: TGTGCCAGCAGTTCCCCCAATTCCTACGAGCAGTACTTC; CDR3aa: CASSSPNSYEQYF
abundance: once; d_gene: TRBD2; v_gene: TRBV6-4; j_gene: TRBJ2-7; CDR3nt: TGTGCCAGCACCTTCGCGGGGGGGTGGCTCTACGAGCAGTACTTC; CDR3aa: CASTFAGGWLYEQYF
abundance: .; d_gene: .; v_gene: TRBV19; j_gene: TRBJ2-1; CDR3nt: TGTGCCAGTAGTATAGATCGAGGGGGCTCCTACAATGAGCAGTTCTTC; CDR3aa: CASSIDRGGSYNEQFF
abundance: .; d_gene: .; v_gene: TRBV7-3; j_gene: TRBJ1-1; CDR3nt: TGTGCCAGCACCGACGGGGACAATGAAGCTTTCTTT; CDR3aa: CASTDGDNEAFF
abundance: .; d_gene: TRBD1; v_gene: TRBV11-3; j_gene: TRBJ2-7; CDR3nt: TGTGCCAGCGGGCAGGGGGACGAGCAGTACTTC; CDR3aa: CASGQGDEQYF
abundance: once; d_gene: .; v_gene: TRBV6-5; j_gene: TRBJ1-6; CDR3nt: TGTGCCAGCAGTTATTCGGGGGGAATGTGGAATTCACCCCTCCACTTT; CDR3aa: CASSYSGGMWNSPLHF
abundance: few; d_gene: TRBD1; v_gene: TRBV5-6; j_gene: TRBJ1-2; CDR3nt: TGTGCCAGCAGCACCCCGGGACAGGGGATCGGCTACACCTTC; CDR3aa: CASSTPGQGIGYTF
abundance: .; d_gene: TRBD1; v_gene: TRBV6-1; j_gene: TRBJ1-2; CDR3nt: TGTGCCAGCAGTGAAGGCGGACAGGGAAAAGTTGGCTACACCTTC; CDR3aa: CASSEGGQGKVGYTF
abundance: .; d_gene: .; v_gene: TRBV2; j_gene: TRBJ1-4; CDR3nt: TGTGCCAGCAGTGAAGCGCCAGGTATAAACGAAAAACTGTTTTTT; CDR3aa: CASSEAPGINEKLFF
abundance: once; d_gene: TRBD1; v_gene: TRBV13; j_gene: TRBJ1-4; CDR3nt: TGTGCCAGCAGCTTAAAGTCCGGGACAGGTAATGAAAAACTGTTTTTT; CDR3aa: CASSLKSGTGNEKLFF
abundance: few; d_gene: .; v_gene: TRBV7-2; j_gene: TRBJ2-7; CDR3nt: TGTGCCAGCAGCTTAGATTTAGGGGTTCTCAACTTC; CDR3aa: CASSLDLGVLNF
abundance: many; d_gene: TRBD1; v_gene: TRBV14; j_gene: TRBJ1-2; CDR3nt: TGTGCCAGCAGCCAGGACAGGGCGGGAGGCTACACCTTC; CDR3aa: CASSQDRAGGYTF
abundance: once; d_gene: TRBD1; v_gene: TRBV29-1; j_gene: TRBJ1-1; CDR3nt: TGCAGCGTTGAAAATAGCAGGGGGTTAACTGAAGCTTTCTTT; CDR3aa: CSVENSRGLTEAFF
abundance: .; d_gene: .; v_gene: TRBV30; j_gene: TRBJ1-4; CDR3nt: TGTGCCTGGAGGACCCGGGACACTCGTTCTGGTGAAAAACTGTTTTTT; CDR3aa: CAWRTRDTRSGEKLFF
abundance: .; d_gene: TRBD1; v_gene: TRBV6-5; j_gene: TRBJ1-4; CDR3nt: TGTGCCAGCAAATCCCAGGGGGAGAGGGAAAAACTGTTTTTT; CDR3aa: CASKSQGEREKLFF
abundance: .; d_gene: TRBD1; v_gene: TRBV5-1; j_gene: TRBJ1-2; CDR3nt: TGCGCCAGCAGCTTGACAGGGGTCCAGTACGGCTACACCTTC; CDR3aa: CASSLTGVQYGYTF
abundance: .; d_gene: .; v_gene: TRBV19; j_gene: TRBJ2-1; CDR3nt: TGTGCCAGTAGTTACGGCGGGGTTTCCTACAATGAGCAGTTCTTC; CDR3aa: CASSYGGVSYNEQFF
abundance: .; d_gene: TRBD1; v_gene: TRBV6-1; j_gene: TRBJ1-5; CDR3nt: TGTGCCAGCAGTGAATACAGGGGGACGAATCAGCCCCAGCATTTT; CDR3aa: CASSEYRGTNQPQHF
abundance: .; d_gene: .; v_gene: TRBV3-1/TRBV3-2; j_gene: TRBJ1-1; CDR3nt: TGTGCCAGCAGCCAAGTATACGGGGGGCTTGCTTTCTTT; CDR3aa: CASSQVYGGLAFF
abundance: .; d_gene: .; v_gene: TRBV27; j_gene: TRBJ2-1; CDR3nt: TGTGCCAGCAGTTTACCAGGTCCCCTGTACAATGAGCAGTTCTTC; CDR3aa: CASSLPGPLYNEQFF
abundance: .; d_gene: .; v_gene: TRBV18; j_gene: TRBJ2-1; CDR3nt: TGTGCCAGCTCACCCGGCGCAGGAAGCTCCTACAATGAGCAGTTCTTC; CDR3aa: CASSPGAGSSYNEQFF
abundance: few; d_gene: .; v_gene: TRBV11-2; j_gene: TRBJ1-1; CDR3nt: TGTGCCAGCAGCTTACTGTCAGGGAACACTGAAGCTTTCTTT; CDR3aa: CASSLLSGNTEAFF
abundance: .; d_gene: TRBD2; v_gene: TRBV7-2; j_gene: TRBJ2-5; CDR3nt: TGTGCCAGCAGCACGTCCCTAGCGGGGGGTTGGGAGACCCAGTACTTC; CDR3aa: CASSTSLAGGWETQYF
abundance: .; d_gene: .; v_gene: TRBV6-5; j_gene: TRBJ1-5; CDR3nt: TGTGCCAGCCTAACCCCCAATCAGCCCCAGCATTTT; CDR3aa: CASLTPNQPQHF
abundance: .; d_gene: TRBD1; v_gene: TRBV30; j_gene: TRBJ1-1; CDR3nt: TGTGCCTGGAGCCCCAGGGGGCCGGAGACTGAAGCTTTCTTT; CDR3aa: CAWSPRGPETEAFF
abundance: .; d_gene: .; v_gene: TRBV6-1; j_gene: TRBJ1-1; CDR3nt: TGTGCCAGCAGTGAATGGGGGCGGTCCGAAGCTTTCTTT; CDR3aa: CASSEWGRSEAFF
abundance: .; d_gene: .; v_gene: TRBV6-5; j_gene: TRBJ1-5; CDR3nt: TGTGCCAGTGAGGGACAACACAATCAGCCCCAGCATTTT; CDR3aa: CASEGQHNQPQHF
abundance: .; d_gene: TRBD2; v_gene: TRBV27; j_gene: TRBJ2-3; CDR3nt: TGTGCCAGCAGTCCCCGACTAGCGAACAAGACGGTTACTAGCACAGATACGCAGTATTTT; CDR3aa: CASSPRLANKTVTSTDTQYF
abundance: few; d_gene: TRBD2; v_gene: TRBV7-9; j_gene: TRBJ2-3; CDR3nt: TGTGCCAGCAGCTCCCTTAGCTTTACTAGCGGGGGGGCGGGAGATACGCAGTATTTT; CDR3aa: CASSSLSFTSGGAGDTQYF
abundance: .; d_gene: .; v_gene: TRBV9; j_gene: TRBJ2-4; CDR3nt: TGTGCCAGCAGCGGAGGCGGAGCCAAAAACATTCAGTACTTC; CDR3aa: CASSGGGAKNIQYF
abundance: .; d_gene: .; v_gene: TRBV2; j_gene: TRBJ1-5; CDR3nt: TGTGCCAGCAAGACCGACAGCCCTTATAGCAATCAGCCCCAGCATTTT; CDR3aa: CASKTDSPYSNQPQHF
abundance: .; d_gene: TRBD1; v_gene: TRBV24-1; j_gene: TRBJ1-3; CDR3nt: TGTGCCACCAGTGAGGGACAGAAAGGCTCTGGAAACACCATATATTTT; CDR3aa: CATSEGQKGSGNTIYF
abundance: .; d_gene: .; v_gene: TRBV9; j_gene: TRBJ2-7; CDR3nt: TGTGCCAGCAGCCCCAAAATACAGGGTCTTCACGAGCAGTACTTC; CDR3aa: CASSPKIQGLHEQYF
abundance: once; d_gene: .; v_gene: TRBV18; j_gene: TRBJ1-4; CDR3nt: TGTGCCAGCTCACCACCCGCGACAGTAGGGGAAAAACTGTTTTTT; CDR3aa: CASSPPATVGEKLFF
abundance: few; d_gene: TRBD1; v_gene: TRBV5-1; j_gene: TRBJ1-2; CDR3nt: TGCGCCAGCAGCTTGGAAGGACAGGCCTCGCAAGGCTACACCTTC; CDR3aa: CASSLEGQASQGYTF